This TCR beta chain was sequenced during a study of shared clonotypes between healthy human individuals. Per the authors' pipeline: Junction-only sequences without quality scores were provided by ImmunoSEQ, so filtering was different. TCRdb's table, derived via immunoSEQ multiplex PCR, lists solely in-frame clones and lacks some. V, J and clone size were drawn from that table, and D and trimming were deduced from the DNA. The repertoire holds 1.5 million to 1.9 million clones, with 95% to 99% as singletons. General observations from the study: Rarefaction indicated that sorted-subset sequencing remained incomplete although depth was large.

Notes on this clone: What it binds is unknown.

The CDR3 runs to 16 residues. V was shortened by 5 bases and J by 2 bases, with 17 bases between the two germline ends. Per the germline V gene, CDR1 is KGHSH and CDR2 is LQKENI. All of the donors resided in Nashville, Tennessee, and each was a Caucasian adult. The TCR sequence derives from a man aged 25 to 45 in good health. This rearrangement joins TRBV18 to TRBJ2-3, with D possibly matching TRBD1 (6 bases). Sequencing used naive CD4+ T cells sorted from blood. The subset: CD45RA+ positively selected. The CDR3 is CASSSEQGRDTDTQYF. CDR3 DNA: TGTGCCAGCTCATCCGAACAGGGAAGGGACACAGATACGCAGTATTTT.